This TCR beta chain emerged from a study of B cell selection in AIRE deficiency. General observations from the study: Only 9.3% of 3657 shared Treg sequences were patient-specific; about 30% healthy-specific.

TCRdb's copy holds only in-frame clones and misses some; the assay was immunoSEQ multiplex PCR. The sample contains about 25,000 clones, about 95% of which appear only once. As to this clone: Its target is not known.

Conventional CD4 T cells were sorted as CD4+CD127+ cells. The germline V gene has CDR1 SGHRS and CDR2 YFSETQ. V shed 0 bases and J 2 bases; nucleotides not matched to a gene: 3. The CDR3 contains 15 residues. The V gene is TRBV5-1, the J gene TRBJ1-1; 8 bases fit TRBD1. The TCR comes from a human donor in good health. The sample taken for sequencing was CD4+CD127+ conventional T cells sorted from PBMCs. The CDR3 loop reads CASSLVGQGNTEAFF. DNA of the CDR3: TGCGCCAGCAGCTTGGTTGGACAGGGAAACACTGAAGCTTTCTTT.